This T cell receptor (beta chain) was sequenced for a study of CD8 T cells in Susac syndrome. Study as a whole: Within the sequenced Susac syndrome patient group, over five exhibited active disease and eight were in remission. Findings of the study overall: The CD4+ T cell repertoires from Susac syndrome exhibited no clonal expansion.

Per the germline V gene, CDR1 is MRHNA and CDR2 is SNTAGT. This CDR3 comprises 15 residues. With 2 bases clipped from V and 7 bases from J, the junction kept 7 bases outside the gene matches. In blood CD8+ and CD4+ T cells, TCR beta underwent sequencing. The CD8+ and CD4+ T cells were isolated magnetically using a negative isolation approach, whereas the TEMRA cells were enriched by FACS. Comments on this clonotype: Its target is unknown.

The authors reverse transcribed about 0.5 to 1 ug RNA with random hexamers. TCRdb called the immunoSEQ multiplex PCR reads again in MiXCR, with one record for every CDR3 protein. In the table there are some 200,000 distinct CDR3 sequences, under 97% of which are singletons. The chain joins TRBV6-4 to TRBJ2-1; 8 nucleotides align to TRBD2. Specimen: CD4+ T cells from PBMCs. The clonotype comes from a human donor with Susac syndrome. CDR3 sequence: CASSDGGGPVNEQFF. Written as DNA, the CDR3 is TGTGCCAGCAGTGACGGCGGGGGGCCAGTTAATGAGCAGTTCTTC.